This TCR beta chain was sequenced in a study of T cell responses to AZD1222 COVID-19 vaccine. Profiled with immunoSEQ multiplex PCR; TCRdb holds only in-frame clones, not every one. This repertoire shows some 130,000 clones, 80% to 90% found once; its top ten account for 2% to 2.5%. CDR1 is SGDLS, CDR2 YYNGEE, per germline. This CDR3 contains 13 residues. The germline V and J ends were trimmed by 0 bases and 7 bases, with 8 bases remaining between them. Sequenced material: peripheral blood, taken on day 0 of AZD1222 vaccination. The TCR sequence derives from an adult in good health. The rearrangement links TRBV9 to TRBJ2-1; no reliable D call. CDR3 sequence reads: CASSVDLGNEQFF. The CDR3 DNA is TGTGCCAGCAGCGTAGACCTGGGGAATGAGCAGTTCTTC.